This T cell receptor beta chain appears in the sequencing data of a study of T cell changes during pregnancy in multiple sclerosis. Data came from immunoSEQ multiplex PCR; TCRdb stores just in-frame clones and leaves some out. The sample includes approximately 59,000 clones, about 90% of them seen just once. Trimming removed 4 bases from V and 5 bases from J, with 11 bases in between. Germline V gene lookup returns CDR1 SGHTA and CDR2 FQGNSA. CDR3 size: 14 residues. The origin of this receptor is a female donor in good health, enrolled as a control in a pregnancy study. The source material was peripheral blood, sampled in the third trimester of pregnancy. V is TRBV7-2 and J is TRBJ1-4; D might be TRBD1 (6 bases). The CDR3 nucleotides are TGTGCCAGCAGCTCGCCTGGACAGAATGAAAAACTGTTTTTT. Amino acid sequence: CASSSPGQNEKLFF.